This TCR beta chain was profiled in a study of vaccination effects on CD4 cells after COVID-19. As for the study in general: Samples collected post-vaccine were obtained a median of 72 days after the second dose.

Sequenced by immunoSEQ multiplex PCR; TCRdb stores in-frame clones only, minus some. The repertoire holds under 50,000 clones, with approximately 82% as singletons. In regard to this clone: Its antigen remains unknown.

Sequencing was preceded by expansion of antigen-specific CD4+ T cells with viral peptide pools in the ViraFEST assay. The culture ran for approximately 10 days before CD4+ T cells were isolated. Participants were given two doses of BNT162b2 or mRNA-1273 vaccine. In the vaccine recipients, nucleocapsid antibodies were negative and there was no prior SARS-CoV-2 infection. Two million PBMC per well were cultured with around 10 IU/ml IL-2 and about 9.8 ug/ml peptides. This sequence originates from a human donor who received a COVID-19 vaccine. Some clones in this sample may be carry-over from other donors' samples. This specimen consisted of CD4+ T cells from PBMCs cultured with HCoV-NL63 spike peptides, obtained after COVID-19 vaccination.

CDR3 nucleotides: TGTGCCAGCAGCCAAGGATCTCAGCCCCAGCATTTT. Its translation: CASSQGSQPQHF. V is TRBV14 and J is TRBJ1-5; no firm D call. Trimming pared 1 base from V and 6 bases from J, leaving 4 bases between. Germline V gives CDR1 SGHDN, CDR2 FVKESK. The CDR3 runs 12 residues.